Sequencing of this T cell receptor beta chain was carried out in a study of blood T cell repertoires in COVID-19. Overall study: Sources were T cells, B-cell-depleted T cells, or PBMCs; the material itself was cDNA or gDNA.

Those enrolled, adults aged 18 to 89 years, came from around 25 US areas. Shortly before study entry, within 2 weeks, exposed participants had met a COVID-19 case. Per the study methods: Scientists estimated how many nucleated cells there were by amplifying reference gene primers. Assay used: immunoSEQ multiplex PCR; TCRdb lists only in-frame clones, some missing. V, J and clone size reflect that table, while D and trimming were determined from the DNA. Here the sample spans roughly 200,000 clones, around 83% being singletons. CDR1 LGHNA and CDR2 YSLEER come from the germline V gene. The CDR3 consists of 17 residues. The germline V and J ends were trimmed by 0 bases and 10 bases, with 21 bases remaining between them.

The chain uses TRBV4-3 and TRBJ1-4, with D possibly being TRBD1 (6 bases). The clonotype was recovered from a woman in her twenties or thirties who had been exposed to COVID-19. What was sequenced was PBMCs or T cells enriched from blood (not recorded which). CDR3 nucleotide sequence: TGCGCCAGCAGCCAAGACAGGGGTGGACCCGCCGGCGGAAAACTGTTTTTT. Translated, it gives CASSQDRGGPAGGKLFF.